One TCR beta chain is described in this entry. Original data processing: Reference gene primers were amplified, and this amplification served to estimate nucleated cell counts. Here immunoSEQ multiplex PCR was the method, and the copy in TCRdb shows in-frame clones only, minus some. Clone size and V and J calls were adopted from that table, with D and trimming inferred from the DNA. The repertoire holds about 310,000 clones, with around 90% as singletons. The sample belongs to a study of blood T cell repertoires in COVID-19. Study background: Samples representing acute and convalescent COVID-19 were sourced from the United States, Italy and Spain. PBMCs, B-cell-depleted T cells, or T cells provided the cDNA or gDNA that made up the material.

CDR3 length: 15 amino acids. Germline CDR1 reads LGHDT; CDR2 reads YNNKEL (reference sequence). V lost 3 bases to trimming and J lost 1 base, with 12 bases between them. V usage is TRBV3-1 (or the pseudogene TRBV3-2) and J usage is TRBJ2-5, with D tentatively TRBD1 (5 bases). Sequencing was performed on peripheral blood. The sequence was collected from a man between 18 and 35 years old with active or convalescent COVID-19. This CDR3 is CASSQWTFRQETQYF. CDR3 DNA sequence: TGTGCCAGCAGCCAGTGGACATTCCGCCAAGAGACCCAGTACTTC.